Listed below are T cell receptor beta chains from one sample, sequenced in a study of response to subunit inactivated influenza vaccine. TCRdb processed the RT-PCR reads anew with MiXCR; each CDR3 protein has one entry. The repertoire includes 700,000 to 800,000 distinct CDR3 sequences, less than 20% of them detected once, and approximately 11% sits in the top ten. The input for sequencing was PBMCs from blood, taken more than 4 days after vaccination. The receptors stem from a man aged 45-65 years who received an inactivated influenza vaccine. Each CDR3 is given with its conserved first and last residue. A D gene is named only where the DNA matches it firmly. Rows may omit the clone size; those that give it use once, few, many or a size class.

cdr3_aa cdr3_nt j_call d_call v_call clone_size
CAISGGGHDGYTF TGTGCCATCAGCGGGGGGGGGCACGATGGCTACACCTTC TRBJ1-2 NA TRBV10-3 few
CSARGLGGDEQFF TGCAGTGCTAGGGGCCTGGGGGGGGATGAGCAGTTCTTC TRBJ2-1 TRBD2 TRBV20-1 NA
CASSRQGRRTEAFF TGTGCCAGCAGTAGACAGGGACGGAGGACTGAAGCTTTCTTT TRBJ1-1 TRBD1 TRBV28 NA
CASSLQVPNTEAFF TGTGCCAGCAGTTTACAGGTTCCGAACACTGAAGCTTTCTTT TRBJ1-1 NA TRBV12-3/TRBV12-4 many
CASSSRNQPQHF TGTGCCAGCAGTTCCCGCAATCAGCCCCAGCATTTT TRBJ1-5 NA TRBV27 many
CSARDTYAGGPVDEQFF TGCAGTGCTAGAGATACATACGCGGGAGGGCCGGTCGATGAGCAGTTCTTC TRBJ2-1 TRBD2 TRBV20-1 many
CSASVPGLGDSTQYF TGCAGTGCTAGCGTCCCCGGACTAGGAGATAGTACGCAGTATTTT TRBJ2-3 TRBD2 TRBV20-1 once
CATSSRGESREQYF TGTGCCACCAGTTCCCGGGGGGAATCGCGCGAGCAGTACTTC TRBJ2-7 TRBD2 TRBV24-1 NA
CAWSVTTGGEQYF TGTGCCTGGAGTGTCACAACGGGGGGCGAGCAGTACTTC TRBJ2-7 TRBD2 TRBV30 NA
CSASRQGLLNQPQHF TGCAGTGCTAGTCGTCAGGGCCTCCTCAATCAGCCCCAGCATTTT TRBJ1-5 NA TRBV20-1 few
CASSLLSASTNEKLFF TGCGCCAGCAGCTTGTTGTCAGCTTCAACTAATGAAAAACTGTTTTTT TRBJ1-4 NA TRBV5-1 few
CASSSIAGGPVSQYF TGTGCCAGCAGCTCCATAGCGGGGGGCCCCGTGTCCCAGTACTTC TRBJ2-5 TRBD2 TRBV11-2 few
CAISVDKETQYF TGTGCCATCTCTGTGGATAAAGAAACGCAGTATTTT TRBJ2-3 NA TRBV10-3 NA
CATSIQPSGSPFRGGTGELFF TGTGCCACCAGCATACAGCCTAGCGGGAGTCCCTTCCGGGGGGGGACCGGGGAGCTGTTTTTT TRBJ2-2 TRBD2 TRBV15 NA
CASSSIGGRINYEQYF TGCGCCAGCAGCTCGATAGGGGGACGGATTAACTACGAGCAGTACTTC TRBJ2-7 NA TRBV5-1 NA
CASSLIYRDRKYF TGTGCCAGCAGCTTGATTTACCGGGACAGAAAGTACTTC TRBJ2-5 TRBD1 TRBV7-2 NA
CASRPVAADTQYF TGTGCCAGCAGACCTGTCGCGGCAGATACGCAGTATTTT TRBJ2-3 NA TRBV6-2/TRBV6-3 NA
CASSEISGVGYTF TGTGCCAGCAGCGAGATTTCAGGGGTTGGCTACACCTTC TRBJ1-2 NA TRBV14 NA
CASRDRVEQYF TGTGCCAGCAGGGACAGGGTCGAGCAGTACTTC TRBJ2-7 TRBD1 TRBV12-3/TRBV12-4 NA
CSADPHGGRTEAFF TGCAGCGCTGATCCCCATGGGGGGAGAACTGAAGCTTTCTTT TRBJ1-1 NA TRBV29-1 many